The clone carrying this TCR beta chain has just a few counts. The antigen is undetermined. This table comes from immunoSEQ multiplex PCR, and its TCRdb copy is limited to in-frame clones, with some not included. The table has about 21,000 clones, under 80% seen once; the top ten hold approximately 30%. V lost 6 bases to trimming and J lost 5 bases, with 11 bases between them. The CDR3 consists of 11 residues. Germline V CDR1 and CDR2: DFQATT, SNEGSKA (reference sequence). This entry comes from a study of cytotoxic CD8 clonotypes in ibrutinib-treated CLL. Study-wide background: Complete response was seen in 2 patients and partial in 24; some 12 progressed and roughly 14 stayed remitted after a median 68 months.

PBMCs that had been cryopreserved were the source of roughly 2 micrograms of genomic DNA for TCR beta libraries. General observations from the study: Pretreatment clonality was elevated relative to age-matched healthy donors and paralleled circulating CD8+ T-cell counts. Sampling times differed between sustained-remission and progressing patients.

V and J are TRBV20-1 and TRBJ2-7; D may be TRBD2 (5 bases). The starting material was PBMCs, obtained before ibrutinib treatment. This TCR was sampled from a human donor with chronic lymphocytic leukemia. CDR3 protein: CSAEHGNEQYF. The CDR3 coding sequence is TGCAGTGCCGAGCACGGGAACGAGCAGTACTTC.